This T cell receptor (beta chain) was obtained from a study of blood T cell repertoires in COVID-19. A word on this clone: The same CDR3 also results from other DNA sequences found in this sample.

Per germline, CDR1 LGHDT and CDR2 YNNKEL (reference sequence). This CDR3 has 14 residues. V lost 8 bases and J lost 3, with 13 bases in between. As originally analysed: For nucleated cells, counts were estimated from reference gene primer amplification. Profiling relied on immunoSEQ multiplex PCR, and the TCRdb table lists in-frame clones only, not all of them. V, J and clone size derive from that table, while D and trimming were established from the DNA sequence. Among 250,000 to 300,000 clones, less than 90% were seen once, and the ten largest hold approximately 12%. The chain is built from TRBV3-1 (or the pseudogene TRBV3-2) and TRBJ2-2, with a possible D match to TRBD1 (5 bases). Sequencing was carried out using peripheral blood. The TCR originated in a woman aged 30 to 39 with COVID-19, enrolled during active disease. CDR3 sequence: CASGGAWDTGELFF. The CDR3 bases are TGTGCCAGCGGTGGGGCGTGGGACACCGGGGAGCTGTTTTTT.